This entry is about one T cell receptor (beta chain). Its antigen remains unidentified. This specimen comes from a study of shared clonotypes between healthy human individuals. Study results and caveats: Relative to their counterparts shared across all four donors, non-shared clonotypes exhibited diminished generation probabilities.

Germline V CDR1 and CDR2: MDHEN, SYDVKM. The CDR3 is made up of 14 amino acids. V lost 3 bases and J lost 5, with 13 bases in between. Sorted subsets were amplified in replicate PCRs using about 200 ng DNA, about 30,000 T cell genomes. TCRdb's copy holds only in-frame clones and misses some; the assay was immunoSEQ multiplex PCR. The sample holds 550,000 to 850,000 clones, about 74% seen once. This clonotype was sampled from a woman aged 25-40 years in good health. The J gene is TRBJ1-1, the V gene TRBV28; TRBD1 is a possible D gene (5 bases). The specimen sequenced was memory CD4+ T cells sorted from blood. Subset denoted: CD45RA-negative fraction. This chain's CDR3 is CASSLQSGATEAFF. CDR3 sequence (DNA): TGTGCCAGCAGTTTGCAGAGCGGGGCGACTGAAGCTTTCTTT.